This T cell receptor (beta chain) is drawn from a study of tumor-infiltrating lymphocytes in primary liver carcinoma (dated by TCRdb to the late 2010s). General notes on the study: Between late 2015 and March 2016, about 5 patients in China with histopathologically diagnosed primary liver carcinoma had their tumors surgically resected. Of the five patients, three men and two women aged 30 to 69 years, four had hepatocellular carcinoma and one had combined HCC and intrahepatic cholangiocarcinoma. The tumors of the five patients were staged as T1-T3 N0M0, with maximum diameters ranging from roughly 4 to 10 cm. Roughly 3.65 to 7.5 million productive TCRbeta reads were obtained per sample, and no significant difference in read depth was found between tissue types. TCRbeta repertoire sequencing, expression microarrays and whole-exome sequencing were combined in the study across five regions of each liver tumor, with adjacent normal tissue and blood also included. A total of 35 specimens from 5 patients, comprising 25 or so tumor regions, 5 adjacent noncancerous liver tissues and 5 peripheral blood samples, were covered by TCRbeta repertoire sequencing. High reproducibility was observed for the technical replicate repertoires, with mean shared-clone rates approximately 0.9 and correlation coefficients above 0.95. Overall study outcomes, separate from this receptor: Only the TCR beta chain was sequenced, so true repertoire diversity is likely underestimated because unpaired alpha chains were not captured. Comparison of CD4+ and CD8+ T cell repertoires was precluded by the use of bulk unsorted samples. The top 250 clones made up a significantly larger repertoire fraction in tumors than in blood (p = 0.039). Consistent with antigen-driven expansion, pairs of tumor regions showed higher repertoire overlap (mean roughly 36%) than either tumor-adjacent pairs (around 17%) or tumor-blood pairs (roughly 14%). Only five patients were included in the study, and the authors note that the findings should be validated in a larger study.

Blood RNA was extracted from unsorted whole blood using TRIzol reagent, and germline DNA was obtained with the DNeasy Blood & Tissue kit. At the time of sampling, the patients were treatment-naive and had chronic HBV infection. Around 3.6 milliliters of peripheral blood were collected into K2EDTA tubes before surgery. A constant-region primer and ProtoScript II reverse transcriptase were used to reverse-transcribe TCRbeta-specific cDNA from approximately 550 ng total RNA. Three nested multiplex PCR rounds, following a slightly modified ARM-PCR procedure, were used to build the TCRbeta libraries. Each of the first two PCR rounds ran for about 10 cycles and used multiplex TRBV1-TRBV30 forward primers together with a Cbeta reverse primer. A final 25-cycle PCR with Deep VentR polymerase added sample barcodes and Illumina adapters. Before sequencing, amplicons of 200-500 bp were gel-purified using a QIAquick gel extraction kit. The TCRbeta amplicons were sequenced with 250-bp paired-end reads on an Illumina HiSeq 2500. The original pipeline was this. Reads were quality-trimmed with Trimmomatic v0.33, and paired reads were merged with FLASH v1.2.11 to recover full CDR3 sequences. MiGEC v1.2.1b assigned V, D and J germline segments to the rearranged TCRbeta sequences. VDJtools v1.0.0 computed clonotype statistics and Shannon-Wiener diversity indices. Except for diversity analysis, only each sample's 250 most abundant clonotypes were used in subsequent analyses to reduce sampling bias. In-frame beta chains were kept once TCRdb had trimmed the public reads at Q25 with fastp and called clones with MiXCR. Rows matching on CDR3 protein sequence are summarized as one entry with the most common DNA and genes. V and J calls and clone size were set by TCRdb, not the authors. The sample includes nearly 200,000 distinct CDR3 sequences, with around three fifths observed a single time. Clones ranked in the top ten supply approximately 7% of the sample.

V is clipped by 0 bases and J by 10 bases, and the sequence between their germline boundaries is 13 bases long. Sequences LGHNA (CDR1) and YNFKEQ (CDR2) are obtained from the germline V gene. The CDR3 sequence holds 13 residues, the cysteine and phenylalanine included. The kept DNA is CDR3 alone, 39 bases in frame from the first base. Notes on this clonotype: This clone's antigen is unknown. Qualities for individual bases were not recorded, and no much larger clone is one base off.

Sequenced: peripheral blood. This sequence uses TRBV4-2 and TRBJ2-7; the D gene is not confidently resolved. The receptor's source is a woman aged 60-70 years with primary liver carcinoma and hepatitis B virus infection. The CDR3 loop reads CASSQEYSYGQYF. In nucleotide form, the sequence is TGTGCCAGCAGCCAAGAATACTCCTACGGACAGTACTTC.